This note documents a single T cell receptor (beta chain) sequence. Which antigen it targets is not known. Base qualities are not at hand, and no much larger clone is one base apart. Library construction relied on the immunoSEQ multiplex PCR assay. TCRdb carries this immuneACCESS record with in-frame sequences only. Its versions omit some clonotypes, under half of them owing to an unresolved V gene in the studies checked, with the rest unexplained. Across this sample there are around 50,000 clones, with 77% seen only once. Less than 3.5% of the sample is taken by the ten largest. The time point label corresponds to: peripheral blood before pembrolizumab. Mismatch repair deficiency in every enrolled patient was established by polymerase chain reaction or immunohistochemistry. Three patients who responded to pembrolizumab therapy underwent TCR sequencing. Pembrolizumab PD-1 blockade was prospectively tested in advanced mismatch repair-deficient cancers, regardless of tissue of origin, in the phase II trial. Serial peripheral blood T cell samples were collected before and at multiple times after starting PD-1 blockade. Blood sampling times were reported as weeks after the first pembrolizumab dose.

This sample was taken from a study of PD-1 blockade in mismatch repair-deficient tumors (dated by TCRdb to about 2017). Background on the whole study: Between September 2013 and September 2016, the trial enrolled about 93 consecutive patients with over nine mismatch repair-deficient cancer types, every one of whom had been previously treated and was progressing. Tumor-associated T cell clones were tracked in the peripheral blood of patients responding to PD-1 blockade by deep sequencing of TCR CDR3 regions. Overall results and qualifications from the work: After pembrolizumab, tumor-resident clones, which were often undetectable in blood before treatment, expanded rapidly and then contracted, generally ahead of radiologic responses.

Taken from cysteine to phenylalanine, the CDR3 has 14 residues. The sequence is cut down to CDR3 DNA, 42 bases in frame from base 1. Germline trimming: 6 bases from V, 6 bases from J; junction bases outside gene matches: 9. In the germline V gene, CDR1 corresponds to SGHRS and CDR2 to YFSETQ. Material: PBMCs, obtained before pembrolizumab treatment. The sequence came from an adult with mismatch repair-deficient cancer. This receptor chain uses TRBV5-1 and TRBJ2-7, and TRBD2 aligns with 10 junction nucleotides. The DNA sequence is given as TGCGCCAGCACCGGTCTAGCGGGGGCGGGCGAGCAGTACTTC. Its product reads: CASTGLAGAGEQYF.